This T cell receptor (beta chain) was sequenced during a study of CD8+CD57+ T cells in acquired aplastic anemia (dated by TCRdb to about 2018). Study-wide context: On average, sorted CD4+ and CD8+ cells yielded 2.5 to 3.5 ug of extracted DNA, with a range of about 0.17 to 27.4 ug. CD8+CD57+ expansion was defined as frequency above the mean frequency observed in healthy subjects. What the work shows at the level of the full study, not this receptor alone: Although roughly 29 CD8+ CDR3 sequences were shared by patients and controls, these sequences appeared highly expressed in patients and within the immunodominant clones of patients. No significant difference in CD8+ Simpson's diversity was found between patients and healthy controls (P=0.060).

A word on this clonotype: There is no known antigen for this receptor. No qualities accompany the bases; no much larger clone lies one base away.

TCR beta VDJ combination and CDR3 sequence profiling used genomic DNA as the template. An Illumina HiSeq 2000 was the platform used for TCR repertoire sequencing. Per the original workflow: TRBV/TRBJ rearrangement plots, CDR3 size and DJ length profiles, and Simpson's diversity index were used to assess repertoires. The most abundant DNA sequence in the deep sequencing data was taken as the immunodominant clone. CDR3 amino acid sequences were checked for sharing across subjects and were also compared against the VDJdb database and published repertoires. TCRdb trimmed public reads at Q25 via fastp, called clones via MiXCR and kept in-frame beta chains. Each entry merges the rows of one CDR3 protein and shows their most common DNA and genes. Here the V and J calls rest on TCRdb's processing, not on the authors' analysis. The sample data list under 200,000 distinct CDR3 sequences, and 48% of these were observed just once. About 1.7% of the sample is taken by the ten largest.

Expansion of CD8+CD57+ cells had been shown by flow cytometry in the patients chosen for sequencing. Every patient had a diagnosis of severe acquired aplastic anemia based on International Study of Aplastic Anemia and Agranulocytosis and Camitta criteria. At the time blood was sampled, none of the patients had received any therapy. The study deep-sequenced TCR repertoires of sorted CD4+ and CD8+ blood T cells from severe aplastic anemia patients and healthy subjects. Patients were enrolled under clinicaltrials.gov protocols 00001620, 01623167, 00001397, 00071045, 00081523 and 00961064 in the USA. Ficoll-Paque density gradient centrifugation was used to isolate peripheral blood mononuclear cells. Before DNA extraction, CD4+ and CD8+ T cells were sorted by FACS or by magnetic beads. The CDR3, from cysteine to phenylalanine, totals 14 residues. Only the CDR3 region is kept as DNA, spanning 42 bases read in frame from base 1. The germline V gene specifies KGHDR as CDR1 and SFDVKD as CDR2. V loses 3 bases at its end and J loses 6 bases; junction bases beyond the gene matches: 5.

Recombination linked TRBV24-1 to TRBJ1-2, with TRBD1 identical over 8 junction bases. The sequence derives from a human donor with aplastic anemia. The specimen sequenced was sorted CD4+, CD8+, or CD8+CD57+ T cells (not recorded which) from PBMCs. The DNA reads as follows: TGTGCCACCAGTGATAGGGCCAGGGGGCATGGCTACACCTTC. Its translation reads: CATSDRARGHGYTF.